These 6 T cell receptor beta chains were all obtained from the same sample, sequenced in a study of T-cell reconstitution after alpha-beta-depleted transplantation in children. Unique molecular identifiers were incorporated into the prepared TCRbeta library. Using its own MiXCR run on the PCR reads, TCRdb lists one record per CDR3 protein. The sample records nearly 550,000 distinct CDR3 sequences, approximately 20% being singletons. The input for sequencing was PBMCs from the stem cell graft donor, taken from the stem cell graft. The receptors were sampled from a human donor who donated a stem cell graft to a child with acute lymphoblastic leukemia.

The V gene is TRBV29-1, the J gene TRBJ2-7; 10 nucleotides agree with TRBD1. CDR3 length: 13 amino acids. Germline V gene lookup returns CDR1 SQVTM and CDR2 ANQGSEA. V lost 6 bases to trimming and J lost 0 bases; unmatched junction nucleotides: 2. The CDR3 bases are TGCAGCGTCGGGACAGGGGCCTCCTACGAGCAGTACTTC. Translating it yields CSVGTGASYEQYF.

Concerning this clonotype: The germline gene is not matched at one end of the junction; a read error may be the cause. This chain joins TRBV6-1 and TRBJ1-2; 7 bases align to TRBD1. The CDR3 covers 16 residues. Per the germline V gene, CDR1 is MNHNS and CDR2 is SASEGT. The CDR3 region is CVSSPGGRTYNYGYTF. The CDR3, as DNA: TGTGTCAGCAGTCCAGGGGGACGGACTTATAACTATGGCTACACCTTC.

V gene TRBV25-1 combines with J gene TRBJ2-1, with TRBD2 as a possible D gene (5 bases). Trimming removed 8 bases from V and 6 bases from J, with 17 bases in between. Germline CDR1 is MGHDK and CDR2 is SYGVNS. This CDR3 comprises 14 residues. The chain's CDR3 is CASHHGEKVNEQFF. The DNA for the CDR3 is TGTGCCAGCCACCATGGGGAGAAAGTCAATGAGCAGTTCTTC.

In its sample, this clonotype was seen a few times. The chain links TRBV7-9 to TRBJ2-7; tentative D call: TRBD1 (5 bases). Trimming left V 1 base short and J 5 bases short, with 9 bases between. The germline gives CDR1 SEHNR, CDR2 FQNEAQ (reference sequence). The CDR3 extends over 13 amino acids. The CDR3 loop reads CASSLEDRNEQYF. As DNA, the CDR3 is TGTGCCAGCAGCTTAGAAGACAGAAACGAGCAGTACTTC.

This rearrangement joins TRBV5-1 to TRBJ2-7, with a tentative D call TRBD2 (5 bases). This CDR3 has 15 residues. From germline, CDR1 is SGHRS and CDR2 YFSETQ. The V end lost 3 bases, the J end lost 0 bases, and 13 bases lay between the germline ends. Here the CDR3 DNA reads TGCGCCAGCAGCTCGTCTCGGGGTTTCTCCTACGAGCAGTACTTC. This sequence encodes CASSSSRGFSYEQYF.

V usage is TRBV20-1 and J usage is TRBJ2-1; D is perhaps TRBD2 (5 bases). V was trimmed by 5 bases and J by 5 bases, leaving 19 bases between them. CDR1 is DFQATT and CDR2 is SNEGSKA in the germline V gene (reference sequence). The CDR3 is made up of 15 amino acids. The CDR3 bases are TGCAGTGCTGACCAAACTGGGAGCCCGAACAATGAGCAGTTCTTC. Translated, it gives CSADQTGSPNNEQFF.